These 29 T cell receptor beta chains originate from one sample sequenced in a study of control samples from healthy donors and cancer patients. This table comes from immunoSEQ multiplex PCR, and its TCRdb copy is limited to in-frame clones, with some not included. The repertoire holds approximately 70,000 clones, around 87% seen once, with under 3% in the top ten. The sample consisted of PBMCs. These receptors were taken from a woman in her forties or fifties with head and neck cancer.

This clone was seen a single time. As DNA, the CDR3 is TGCGCCAGCAGACCTAGGACGACTTCTAACTATGGCTACACCTTC. Amino acids: CASRPRTTSNYGYTF. V is TRBV4-1 and J is TRBJ1-2; D not resolved. V dropped 6 bases and J dropped 0 bases, with 14 bases sitting between them. The germline gives CDR1 MGHRA, CDR2 YSYEKL. This CDR3 region has 15 residues.

The chain links TRBV15 to TRBJ1-2, with D perhaps matching TRBD1 (5 bases). Trimming took 5 bases from V and 8 from J, leaving 21 bases between them. This CDR3 has 15 amino acids. Germline assignment: CDR1 LNHNV and CDR2 YYDKDF (reference sequence). The CDR3 bases are TGTGCCACCAGCCCCCGGTTGGGGGGTCTGGGGGGCTACACCTTC. This translates into CATSPRLGGLGGYTF.

The V call is TRBV11-2, the J call TRBJ2-7, with 9 bases lining up with TRBD1. The trim removed 3 bases at V and 3 bases at J, leaving 6 bases unmatched. Germline values: CDR1 SGHAT, CDR2 FQNNGV. This CDR3 spans 15 amino acids. The CDR3 here is CASSFHRTGVYEQYF. CDR3 in DNA: TGTGCCAGCAGCTTCCATAGGACAGGGGTCTACGAGCAGTACTTC.

This chain links TRBV3-1 (or the pseudogene TRBV3-2) with TRBJ2-5; 9 positions agree with TRBD1. CDR1 and CDR2 (germline): LGHDT, YNNKEL (reference sequence). Trimming took 1 base from V and 5 from J; bases not matched to a gene: 5. CDR3 length: 15 residues. The CDR3 reads CASSQAGQGAETQYF. As DNA, the CDR3 is TGTGCCAGCAGCCAAGCGGGACAGGGAGCGGAGACCCAGTACTTC.

This clone was recorded a few times. V is TRBV11-2 and J is TRBJ2-3; no reliable D call. The length of the CDR3 is 12 residues. V dropped 1 base and J dropped 5 bases, with 4 bases sitting between them. CDR1 is SGHAT and CDR2 is FQNNGV in the germline V gene. DNA of the CDR3: TGTGCCAGCAGCTTAGGGGGAGATACGCAGTATTTT. This codes for CASSLGGDTQYF.

V is TRBV3-1 (or the pseudogene TRBV3-2) and J is TRBJ2-1; no clear D gene. The CDR3 runs to 13 residues. V gave up 1 base and J gave up 4 bases, with 5 bases separating them. Germline V gives CDR1 LGHDT, CDR2 YNNKEL (reference sequence). The CDR3, as DNA: TGTGCCAGCAGCCAAGGCCAGTACAATGAGCAGTTCTTC. Translation: CASSQGQYNEQFF.

The V call is TRBV12-3 or TRBV12-4, the J call TRBJ2-2; D not resolved. CDR3 length equals 13 residues. Trimming removed 5 bases from V and 8 bases from J, with 12 bases in between. The CDR3 bases are TGTGCCAGCAGTCTAACCCGTCCGGGGGAGCTGTTTTTT. Translated, it gives CASSLTRPGELFF.

The chain employs TRBV5-1 and TRBJ2-2; TRBD1 matches 8 bases. Trimming removed 4 bases from V and 4 bases from J; junction bases left unmatched: 12. The CDR3 runs 17 residues. The germline V gene encodes CDR1 SGHRS and CDR2 YFSETQ. The CDR3 region has the DNA TGCGCCAGCAGCCCAAAAATAGGACAGGGTGGCACCGGGGAGCTGTTTTTT. Its protein product is CASSPKIGQGGTGELFF.

The V and J genes are TRBV30 and TRBJ2-5; the D gene is possibly TRBD1 (7 bases). CDR3 size: 15 residues. Trimming pared 3 bases from V and 1 base from J, leaving 15 bases between. Germline CDR1 is GTSNPN and CDR2 is SVGIG (reference sequence). The CDR3 here is CAWREDRDFQETQYF. DNA of the CDR3: TGTGCCTGGAGGGAAGACAGGGACTTCCAAGAGACCCAGTACTTC.

The chain has TRBV7-2 and TRBJ1-2, with 8 bases aligning to TRBD1. V shed 1 base, J shed 0 bases, and the junction held 7 bases outside the gene matches. CDR1 is SGHTA and CDR2 is FQGNSA in the germline V gene. The CDR3 is 17 residues long. The CDR3 here is CASSLGAGTGANYGYTF. CDR3 DNA: TGTGCCAGCAGCTTAGGAGCAGGGACAGGTGCTAACTATGGCTACACCTTC.

The genes are TRBV6-5 and TRBJ2-7; D gene uncertain. The length of the CDR3 is 15 residues. From germline, CDR1 is MNHEY and CDR2 SVGAGI. V was shortened by 0 bases and J by 4 bases, with 13 bases between the two germline ends. CDR3 bases: TGTGCCAGCAGTTACTCGTGGGCTCAGAGATACGAGCAGTACTTC. Translating it yields CASSYSWAQRYEQYF.

This rearrangement joins TRBV6-5 to TRBJ2-7; 9 bases match TRBD1. The CDR3 contains 13 residues. Germline-derived CDR1 and CDR2 are MNHEY and SVGAGI. With V trimmed by 8 bases and J by 10 bases, 12 bases remained unmatched. CDR3 sequence: CASGVTGGEYQYF. CDR3 DNA sequence: TGTGCCAGCGGAGTAACAGGGGGCGAGTACCAGTACTTC.

The chain joins TRBV2 to TRBJ2-3; D is uncertain. This CDR3 has 15 residues. Trimming removed 2 bases from V and 0 bases from J, with 9 bases in between. Germline V lookup: CDR1 SNHLY, CDR2 FYNNEI. CDR3 in DNA: TGTGCCAGCAGTGAACGCCAGCCTAGCACAGATACGCAGTATTTT. Translation gives CASSERQPSTDTQYF. Full variable domain (outside the CDR3, taken from reference TRBV2 and TRBJ2-3): EPEVTQTPSHQVTQMGQEVILRCVPISNHLYFYWYRQILGQKVEFLVSFYNNEISEKSEIFDDQFSVERPDGSNFTLKIRSTKLEDSAMYFCASSERQPSTDTQYFGPGTRLTVL.

This chain joins TRBV5-5 and TRBJ2-2; TRBD1 agrees at 9 bases. In germline, CDR1 is SGHKS, CDR2 YYEKEE (reference sequence). This CDR3 has 17 residues. J was trimmed by 3 bases and V by 2 bases; bases with no gene match: 8. The CDR3 spells CASSFPQGARYTGELFF. The CDR3 region has the DNA TGTGCCAGCAGCTTCCCACAGGGGGCGCGTTACACCGGGGAGCTGTTTTTT. The full variable domain, its missing parts supplied by reference TRBV5-5 and TRBJ2-2, is DAGVTQSPTHLIKTRGQQVTLRCSPISGHKSVSWYQQVLGQGPQFIFQYYEKEERGRGNFPDRFSARQFPNYSSELNVNALLLGDSALYLCASSFPQGARYTGELFFGEGSRLTVL.

This rearrangement joins TRBV6-1 to TRBJ1-1; D unclear. Looked up from germline, CDR1 is MNHNS and CDR2 is SASEGT. The CDR3 runs to 14 residues. The germline V and J ends were trimmed by 3 bases and 5 bases, with 13 bases remaining between them. CDR3 region: CASSDSLQWTEAFF. CDR3 in DNA: TGTGCCAGCAGTGACAGTCTACAGTGGACTGAAGCTTTCTTT.

V and J are TRBV14 and TRBJ2-1, with 11 nucleotides matching TRBD1. V lost 2 bases and J lost 6; bases outside the gene matches: 12. Looked up from germline, CDR1 is SGHDN and CDR2 is FVKESK. The CDR3 has 18 residues. Here the CDR3 reads CASSQRTGGWMGGNEQFF. CDR3 coding DNA: TGTGCCAGCAGCCAACGGACAGGGGGCTGGATGGGGGGCAATGAGCAGTTCTTC.

The CDR3 loop reads CASSLAGLEDGTEAFF. For the CDR3, the DNA is TGTGCCAGCAGTTTGGCCGGCTTAGAGGACGGAACTGAAGCTTTCTTT. This sequence joins TRBV28 and TRBJ1-1, with D hard to call. Germline CDR1 and CDR2: MDHEN and SYDVKM. This CDR3 contains 16 residues. Trimming took 3 bases from V and 5 from J, leaving 19 bases between them.

This chain joins TRBV2 and TRBJ1-5; unclear D gene. V lost 6 bases, J lost 2 bases, and 26 bases lay in between. In germline, CDR1 is SNHLY, CDR2 FYNNEI. This CDR3 comprises 19 residues. The CDR3 coding sequence is TGTGCCAGCAGCCCGAGGATGAAATGGGGAGAATTTGGCAATCAGCCCCAGCATTTT. This gives the protein CASSPRMKWGEFGNQPQHF.

The V call is TRBV11-2, the J call TRBJ2-3; the D gene is possibly TRBD2 (6 bases). V lost 2 bases and J 6 bases, leaving 15 bases between the germline ends. Germline CDR1 is SGHAT and CDR2 is FQNNGV. The CDR3 runs to 15 residues. CDR3 DNA sequence: TGTGCCAGCAGCTTAATGGCTAGCGACGTTGATACGCAGTATTTT. It is translated as CASSLMASDVDTQYF.

The chain combines TRBV29-1 with TRBJ2-7; D is perhaps TRBD2 (5 bases). The V end was cut by 4 bases, the J end by 2 bases, with 12 bases between. The CDR3 runs to 13 residues. Looked up from germline, CDR1 is SQVTM and CDR2 is ANQGSEA. The CDR3 region is CSVAFLAAYEQYF. CDR3 nucleotides: TGCAGCGTTGCTTTCCTAGCCGCCTACGAGCAGTACTTC.

The chain combines TRBV2 with TRBJ2-7; D gene uncertain. The V and J ends lost 6 bases and 8 bases respectively, with 20 bases between them. From germline, CDR1 is SNHLY and CDR2 FYNNEI. This CDR3 has 14 amino acids. The CDR3 coding sequence is TGTGCCAGCAGCACCGCCGGACGGCTCGTACAGCAGTACTTC. This codes for CASSTAGRLVQQYF.

This clone was seen a single time. The chain carries TRBV3-1 (or the pseudogene TRBV3-2) and TRBJ2-7, with 8 bases identical to TRBD1. This CDR3 comprises 15 residues. Germline CDR1 reads LGHDT; CDR2 reads YNNKEL (reference sequence). V trimming: 2 bases; J trimming: 3 bases; junction bases outside the gene matches: 6. CDR3 amino acids: CASSQTPDRVYEQYF. In nucleotides, the CDR3 is TGTGCCAGCAGCCAAACCCCGGACAGGGTCTACGAGCAGTACTTC.

The chain carries TRBV7-3 and TRBJ2-2; D is unclear. The CDR3 has 13 amino acids. Germline V gene data show CDR1 as SGHTA and CDR2 as FQGTGA. V was shortened by 5 bases and J by 4 bases, with 8 bases between the two germline ends. The CDR3 protein is CASSPRVTGELFF. DNA for the CDR3: TGTGCCAGCAGCCCGAGAGTCACCGGGGAGCTGTTTTTT.

This clone has a handful of counts. The chain uses TRBV5-6 and TRBJ1-1; the D is unclear. CDR1 SGHDT and CDR2 YYEEEE come from the germline V gene. Trimming cost V 4 bases and J 1 base, with 14 bases left between them. The CDR3 runs 15 residues. DNA of the CDR3: TGTGCCAGCAGCCTAAGACTCCACGCGAACACTGAAGCTTTCTTT. Protein: CASSLRLHANTEAFF.

V and J are TRBV7-3 and TRBJ1-1; D ambiguous. V was shortened by 5 bases and J by 1 base, with 8 bases between the two germline ends. Germline CDR1 SGHTA, CDR2 FQGTGA. The CDR3 runs 13 residues. The CDR3 DNA reads TGTGCCAGCAGCCCCCAGGCGAACACTGAAGCTTTCTTT. Its protein product is CASSPQANTEAFF.

V gene TRBV6-6 combines with J gene TRBJ2-1; either TRBD1 or TRBD2 may supply D (5 bases each). Germline V gene sequence: CDR1 MNHNY, CDR2 SVGAGI (reference sequence). CDR3 length equals 15 residues. V lost 6 bases and J lost 6, with 18 bases in between. The CDR3 region has the DNA TGTGCCAGCAGCCTAGAGGGGATGGTGGGCAATGAGCAGTTCTTC. This gives the protein CASSLEGMVGNEQFF.

The chain recombines TRBV4-3 with TRBJ2-1, with TRBD2 identical over 7 bases. The CDR3 is made up of 16 amino acids. Per the germline V gene, CDR1 is LGHNA and CDR2 is YSLEER. V gave up 0 bases and J gave up 3 bases; unmatched junction bases: 5. CDR3 coding DNA: TGCGCCAGCAGCCAAGACTTAAGCGGGGACTACAATGAGCAGTTCTTC. It specifies CASSQDLSGDYNEQFF.

V usage is TRBV28 and J usage is TRBJ2-7; 8 positions agree with TRBD1. CDR3 length equals 15 residues. V trimming: 6 bases; J trimming: 3 bases; junction bases outside the gene matches: 10. Germline V gene data show CDR1 as MDHEN and CDR2 as SYDVKM. The CDR3 sequence: CASRGAGTGIYEQYF. The CDR3, as DNA: TGTGCCAGCAGAGGGGCCGGGACAGGTATCTACGAGCAGTACTTC.

The genes are TRBV7-9 and TRBJ1-3, with unresolved D. The CDR3 consists of 17 residues. Looked up from germline, CDR1 is SEHNR and CDR2 is FQNEAQ (reference sequence). Trimming shortened V by 2 bases and J by 0 bases, and 14 bases separated the two germline ends. The CDR3 protein is CASSLLPSAYSGNTIYF. The CDR3 nucleotides read TGTGCCAGCAGCTTACTCCCCTCGGCTTACTCTGGAAACACCATATATTTT.